This T cell receptor (beta chain) was found in a study of cytomegalovirus exposure and HLA in healthy donors. At the level of the study: As an earlier analysis found, about 179 million T cells yielded about 120 million unique TCR beta sequences.

The length of the CDR3 is 13 residues. Germline V CDR1 and CDR2: MNHNY, SVGAGI (reference sequence). The V end lost 4 bases, the J end lost 5 bases, and 10 bases lay between the germline ends. A note on this clone: The antigen remains undetermined.

13 Jbeta primers and 60 Vbeta primers were used for the PCR. Assay: immunoSEQ multiplex PCR; the TCRdb copy retains only in-frame clones and omits some. Of 150,000 to 200,000 clones detected, approximately 85% appear once; the ten largest clones hold 2% to 2.5%. Study-wide points: Segments of the TCR beta V type were, in most cases, productive about 90% or about 30% of the time in an earlier analysis. TRBV6-2, TRBV6-3 and some other V segments were unresolvable in 87-base-pair reads. Later on, analysis showed that most CMV-associated TCR beta chains appeared to be HLA-restricted.

J is TRBJ2-3 and V is TRBV6-6; maybe TRBD2 (5 bases). Material for sequencing was PBMCs. This TCR was sampled from a woman aged 50 to 60 in good health and CMV-seronegative. This chain's CDR3 is CASSSGVVDTQYF. CDR3 in DNA: TGTGCCAGCAGTTCCGGGGTTGTAGATACGCAGTATTTT.